A selection of T cell receptor beta chains follows, all from one sample in a study of beta chain features in type 1 diabetes. Libraries were prepared by immunoSEQ multiplex PCR; TCRdb keeps only in-frame clonotypes and omits some of them. The sample carries about 240,000 clones, roughly 13% recorded once. The source material was naive CD4+ T cells from blood. These receptors all come from a man aged 30 to 39 with type 1 diabetes. The CDR3 runs from the conserved cysteine through the conserved F or W. D genes are given only for firm matches. Clone size appears in some rows only: once, few, many, or a class for an expanded clone.

D,size,J,V,length,DNA,CDR3
-,few,TRBJ1-2,TRBV2,14,TGTGCCAGCAGTGAAAGGGAGCACGTTTATGGCTACACCTTC,CASSEREHVYGYTF
-,-,TRBJ2-5,TRBV28,14,TGTGCCAGCAGCCCGCCCAGGGACCAAGAGACCCAGTACTTC,CASSPPRDQETQYF
TRBD1,few,TRBJ2-1,TRBV10-3,12,TGTGCCATTGGACAGGTATCTGATGAGCAGTTCTTC,CAIGQVSDEQFF
-,-,TRBJ2-3,TRBV18,17,TGTGCCAGCTCACCCCGGTCGGCCCGGGGGTCCACAGATACGCAGTATTTT,CASSPRSARGSTDTQYF
TRBD2,few,TRBJ2-7,TRBV7-9,16,TGTGCCAGCAGCTTGCCGGCTAGCGGTTCCTCCTACGAGCAGTACTTC,CASSLPASGSSYEQYF
TRBD1,-,TRBJ2-7,TRBV7-2,15,TGTGCCAGCAGCCCTCGGACAGGGCGGTTCTACGAGCAGTACTTC,CASSPRTGRFYEQYF
-,-,TRBJ1-6,TRBV5-1,15,TGCGCCAGCAGCTTGGCTTCGGGACACGCTTCACCCCTCCACTTT,CASSLASGHASPLHF
-,few,TRBJ1-2,TRBV9,15,TGTGCCAGCAGCGTAGGGCCAGTTTCCAACTATGGCTACACCTTC,CASSVGPVSNYGYTF
TRBD2,-,TRBJ2-1,TRBV7-2,15,TGTGCCAGCAGCTTCGGACTAGCGGGGGATCATGAGCAGTTCTTC,CASSFGLAGDHEQFF
TRBD1,few,TRBJ1-5,TRBV14,14,TGTGCCAGCAGCTCATCAGGGGGAAGTCAGCCCCAGCATTTT,CASSSSGGSQPQHF
-,-,TRBJ1-5,TRBV2,14,TGTGCCAGCAGAGACGACAGTTACAATCAGCCCCAGCATTTT,CASRDDSYNQPQHF
-,-,TRBJ1-2,TRBV29-1,12,TGCAGCGCCTCAGTAGGGGAGGATGGCTACACCTTC,CSASVGEDGYTF
TRBD1,-,TRBJ1-2,TRBV7-8,15,TGTGCCAGCAGCCCAGGGGGCTTTTCATACTATGGCTACACCTTC,CASSPGGFSYYGYTF
-,few,TRBJ2-1,TRBV2,11,TGTGCCAGCAGTCGCGGGAACAAGCAGTTCTTC,CASSRGNKQFF
-,-,TRBJ1-2,TRBV18,15,TGTGCCAGCTCACCAAAACAGGTCGCTAACTATGGCTACACCTTC,CASSPKQVANYGYTF
-,-,TRBJ1-1,TRBV6-1,14,TGTGCCAGCCTCACGGGCGGGCGGGGCACTGAAGCTTTCTTT,CASLTGGRGTEAFF
-,-,TRBJ2-3,TRBV6-5,13,TGTGCCAGCAGCCGGACATTCACAGATACGCAGTATTTT,CASSRTFTDTQYF
TRBD1,few,TRBJ2-7,TRBV7-2,15,TGTGCCAGCAGCCTCACAGGGGGCGCACCCTACGAGCAGTACTTC,CASSLTGGAPYEQYF
-,few,TRBJ1-2,TRBV5-1,15,TGCGCCAGCAGCTTCTTACGCCCTGCAGGGTATGGCTACACCTTC,CASSFLRPAGYGYTF
TRBD1,-,TRBJ2-3,TRBV6-1,14,TGTGCCAGCAGTGACGGACAGGGCCTAGATACGCAGTATTTT,CASSDGQGLDTQYF
-,-,TRBJ2-2,TRBV4-1,16,TGCGCCAGCAGCCAAACGGACCGAAACAGAGGGGGGGAGCTGTTTTTT,CASSQTDRNRGGELFF
-,-,TRBJ1-1,TRBV25-1,13,TGTGCCAGCAGGGACATATCCCACACTGAAGCTTTCTTT,CASRDISHTEAFF
TRBD2,-,TRBJ2-3,TRBV9,16,TGTGCCAGCAGCGTAGGACTAGCGAGTTCCACAGATACGCAGTATTTT,CASSVGLASSTDTQYF
-,few,TRBJ2-3,TRBV29-1,10,TGCAGCGTTGCGGCAGGGACGCAGTATTTT,CSVAAGTQYF
-,-,TRBJ1-2,TRBV7-9,15,TGTGCCAGCAGCTTAGATGGGCTTTTAGACTATGGCTACACCTTC,CASSLDGLLDYGYTF
-,few,TRBJ1-3,TRBV19,12,TGTGCCAGTAGTACGACAGGAGGTGAAATATATTTT,CASSTTGGEIYF
TRBD1,few,TRBJ1-2,TRBV29-1,13,TGCAGCGGGAACTCGGACAGGGCGGGTGGCTACACCTTC,CSGNSDRAGGYTF
TRBD2,few,TRBJ2-1,TRBV19,16,TGTGCCAGTAGTTCCCCTGGGACTAGGGGATTTAATGAGCAGTTCTTC,CASSSPGTRGFNEQFF
TRBD2,-,TRBJ2-2,TRBV5-1,17,TGCGCCAGCACCCAGACTAGCGGGGGCCCCAACACCGGGGAGCTGTTTTTT,CASTQTSGGPNTGELFF
-,-,TRBJ2-5,TRBV12-5,21,TGTGCTAGTGGTTTGGTACCCCTGACAGGCGGTGACCCTTCGTACCAAGAGACCCAGTACTTC,CASGLVPLTGGDPSYQETQYF
TRBD2,few,TRBJ2-5,TRBV9,15,TGTGCCAGCAGCCCTTCGACTAGCGGGGGTTTGTCCCAGTACTTC,CASSPSTSGGLSQYF
-,-,TRBJ1-4,TRBV20-1,10,TGCAGTGCCTCTAATGAAAAACTGTTTTTT,CSASNEKLFF
-,-,TRBJ2-7,TRBV4-1,12,TGCGCCAGCAGCCAAGTTCCGGGGGAGCAGTACTTC,CASSQVPGEQYF
-,-,TRBJ2-5,TRBV2,16,TGTGCCAGCTCAAAAGGGGGGGGAAGAGTTCAAGAGACCCAGTACTTC,CASSKGGGRVQETQYF
-,-,TRBJ2-3,TRBV30,11,TGTGCCTGGAGTTGGGCGGATACGCAGTATTTT,CAWSWADTQYF
-,few,TRBJ2-3,TRBV6-6,14,TGTGCCAGCAGTTACTCGACTAGGTCAGATACGCAGTATTTT,CASSYSTRSDTQYF
-,few,TRBJ1-4,TRBV29-1,13,TGCAGCGTTGCAGTTACAGAAAATGAAAAACTGTTTTTT,CSVAVTENEKLFF
TRBD1,few,TRBJ2-1,TRBV7-9,15,TGTGCCAGCAGCCCCTCCGGGACAGGGTACAATGAGCAGTTCTTC,CASSPSGTGYNEQFF
-,-,TRBJ2-1,TRBV2,12,TGTGCCAGCAGTGCTGGGCGGGCTAGCGAGTTCTTC,CASSAGRASEFF
-,-,TRBJ1-1,TRBV11-2,13,TGTGCCAGCAGCTTCCAGGGGAACACTGAAGCTTTCTTT,CASSFQGNTEAFF
TRBD2,few,TRBJ2-2,TRBV5-4,18,TGTGCCAGCAGCTTGCCCCCACTAGCGGGGGCCCACCCCGGGGAGCTGTTTTTT,CASSLPPLAGAHPGELFF